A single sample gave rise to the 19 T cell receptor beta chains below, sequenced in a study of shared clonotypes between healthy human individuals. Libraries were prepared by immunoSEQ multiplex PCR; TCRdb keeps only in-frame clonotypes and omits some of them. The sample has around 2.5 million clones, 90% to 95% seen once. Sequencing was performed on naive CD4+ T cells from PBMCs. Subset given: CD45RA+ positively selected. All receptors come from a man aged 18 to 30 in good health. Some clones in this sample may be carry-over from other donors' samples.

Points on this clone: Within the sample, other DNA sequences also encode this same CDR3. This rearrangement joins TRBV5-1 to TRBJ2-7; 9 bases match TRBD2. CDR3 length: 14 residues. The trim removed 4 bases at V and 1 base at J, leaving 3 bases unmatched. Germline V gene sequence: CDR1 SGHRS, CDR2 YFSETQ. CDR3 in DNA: TGCGCCAGCAGCGGTACTAGCGGGTCCTACGAGCAGTACTTC. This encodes CASSGTSGSYEQYF.

The CDR3 DNA follows: TGCGCCAGCAGCCCTTTTCAGACAGCTGGGGCCAACGTCCTGACTTTC. Encoded protein: CASSPFQTAGANVLTF. The chain is built from TRBV4-1 and TRBJ2-6; D is perhaps TRBD1 (5 bases). The CDR3 runs 16 residues. Per the germline V gene, CDR1 is MGHRA and CDR2 is YSYEKL. V dropped 4 bases and J dropped 2 bases, with 12 bases sitting between them.

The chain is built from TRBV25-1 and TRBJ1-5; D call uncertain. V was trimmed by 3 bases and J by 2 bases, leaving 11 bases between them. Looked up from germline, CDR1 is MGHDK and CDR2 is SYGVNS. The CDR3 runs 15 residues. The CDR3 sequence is CASSEGLVGNQPQHF. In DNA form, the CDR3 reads TGTGCCAGCAGTGAGGGCTTGGTGGGCAATCAGCCCCAGCATTTT.

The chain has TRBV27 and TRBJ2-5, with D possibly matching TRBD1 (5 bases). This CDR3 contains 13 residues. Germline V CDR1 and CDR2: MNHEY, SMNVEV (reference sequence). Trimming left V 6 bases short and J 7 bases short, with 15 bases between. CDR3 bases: TGTGCCAGCAGCAATTCAGGGCACTGGACCCAGTACTTC. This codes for CASSNSGHWTQYF.

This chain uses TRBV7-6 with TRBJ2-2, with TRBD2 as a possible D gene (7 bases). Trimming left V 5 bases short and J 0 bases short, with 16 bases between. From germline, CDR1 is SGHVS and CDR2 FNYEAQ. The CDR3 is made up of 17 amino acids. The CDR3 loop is CASSPDGRGPNTGELFF. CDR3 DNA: TGTGCCAGCAGCCCTGATGGGCGGGGGCCGAACACCGGGGAGCTGTTTTTT. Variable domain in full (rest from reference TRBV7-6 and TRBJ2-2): GAGVSQSPRYKVTKRGQDVALRCDPISGHVSLYWYRQALGQGPEFLTYFNYEAQQDKSGLPNDRFSAERPEGSISTLTIQRTEQRDSAMYRCASSPDGRGPNTGELFFGEGSRLTVL.

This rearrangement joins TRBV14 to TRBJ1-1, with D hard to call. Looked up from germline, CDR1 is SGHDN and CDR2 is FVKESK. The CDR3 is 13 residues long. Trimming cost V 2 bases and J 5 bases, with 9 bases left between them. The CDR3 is CASSQTRATEAFF. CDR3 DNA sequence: TGTGCCAGCAGCCAAACTAGAGCTACTGAAGCTTTCTTT.

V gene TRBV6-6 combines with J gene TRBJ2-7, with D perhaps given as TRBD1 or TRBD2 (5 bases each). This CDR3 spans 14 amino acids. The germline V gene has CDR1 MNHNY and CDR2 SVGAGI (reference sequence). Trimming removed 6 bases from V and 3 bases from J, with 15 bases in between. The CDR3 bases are TGTGCCAGCAGAGAGGGGCAGGGTTACTACGAGCAGTACTTC. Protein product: CASREGQGYYEQYF.

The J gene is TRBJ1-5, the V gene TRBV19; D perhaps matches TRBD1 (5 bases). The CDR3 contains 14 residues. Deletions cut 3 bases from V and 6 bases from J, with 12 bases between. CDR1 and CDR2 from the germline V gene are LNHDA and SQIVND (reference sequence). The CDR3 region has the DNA TGTGCCAGTAGTATTGGGGCACGGTCTCAGCCCCAGCATTTT. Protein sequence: CASSIGARSQPQHF.

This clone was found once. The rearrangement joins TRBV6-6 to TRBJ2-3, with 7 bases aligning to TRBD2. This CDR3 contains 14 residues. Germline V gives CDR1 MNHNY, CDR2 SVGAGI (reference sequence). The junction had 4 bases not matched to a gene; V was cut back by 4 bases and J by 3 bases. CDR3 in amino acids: CASSWRERTDTQYF. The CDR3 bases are TGTGCCAGCAGTTGGCGGGAGAGGACAGATACGCAGTATTTT.

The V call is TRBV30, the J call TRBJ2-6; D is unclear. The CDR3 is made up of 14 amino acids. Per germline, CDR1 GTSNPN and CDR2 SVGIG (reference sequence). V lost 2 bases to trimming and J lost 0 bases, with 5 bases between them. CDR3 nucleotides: TGTGCCTGGAGTAGGGTCTCTGGGGCCAACGTCCTGACTTTC. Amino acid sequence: CAWSRVSGANVLTF.

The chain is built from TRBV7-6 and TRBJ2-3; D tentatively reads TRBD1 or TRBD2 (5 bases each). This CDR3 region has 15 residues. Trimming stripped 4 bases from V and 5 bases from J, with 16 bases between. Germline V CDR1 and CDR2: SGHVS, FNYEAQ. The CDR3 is CASSYSGGFRDTQYF. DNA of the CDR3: TGTGCCAGCAGCTACTCTGGGGGATTCCGAGATACGCAGTATTTT.

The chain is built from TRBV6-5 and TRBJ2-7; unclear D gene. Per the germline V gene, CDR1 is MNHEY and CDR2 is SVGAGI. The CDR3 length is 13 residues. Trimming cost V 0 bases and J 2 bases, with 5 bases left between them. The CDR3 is CASSYSQPYEQYF. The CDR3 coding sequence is TGTGCCAGCAGTTACTCGCAGCCCTACGAGCAGTACTTC.

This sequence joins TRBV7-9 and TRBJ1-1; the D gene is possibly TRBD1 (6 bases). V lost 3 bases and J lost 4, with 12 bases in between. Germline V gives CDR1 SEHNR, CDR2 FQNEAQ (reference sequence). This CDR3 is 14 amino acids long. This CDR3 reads CASSFQGTITEAFF. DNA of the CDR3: TGTGCCAGCAGCTTCCAGGGGACTATCACTGAAGCTTTCTTT. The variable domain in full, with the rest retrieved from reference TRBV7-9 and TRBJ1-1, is DTGVSQNPRHKITKRGQNVTFRCDPISEHNRLYWYRQTLGQGPEFLTYFQNEAQLEKSRLLSDRFSAERPKGSFSTLEIQRTEQGDSAMYLCASSFQGTITEAFFGQGTRLTVV.

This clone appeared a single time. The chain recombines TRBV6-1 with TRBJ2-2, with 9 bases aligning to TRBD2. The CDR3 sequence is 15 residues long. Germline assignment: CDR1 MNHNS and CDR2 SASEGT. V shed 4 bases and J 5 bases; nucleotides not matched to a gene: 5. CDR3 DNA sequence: TGTGCCAGCAGTGCGGGACTAGCAGGTACCGGGGAGCTGTTTTTT. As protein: CASSAGLAGTGELFF.

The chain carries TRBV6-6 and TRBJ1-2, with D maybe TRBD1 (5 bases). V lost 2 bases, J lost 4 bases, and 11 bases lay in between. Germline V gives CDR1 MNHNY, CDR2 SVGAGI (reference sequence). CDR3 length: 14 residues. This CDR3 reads CASSYGRDGYGYTF. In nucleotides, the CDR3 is TGTGCCAGCAGTTACGGAAGGGACGGCTATGGCTACACCTTC.

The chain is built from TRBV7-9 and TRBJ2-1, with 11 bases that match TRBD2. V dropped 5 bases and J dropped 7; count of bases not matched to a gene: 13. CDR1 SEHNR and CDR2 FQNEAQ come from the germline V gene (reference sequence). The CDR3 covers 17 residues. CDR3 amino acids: CASSPRTSGLLGNEQFF. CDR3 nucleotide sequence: TGTGCCAGCAGCCCTCGGACTAGCGGGCTCCTTGGGAATGAGCAGTTCTTC.

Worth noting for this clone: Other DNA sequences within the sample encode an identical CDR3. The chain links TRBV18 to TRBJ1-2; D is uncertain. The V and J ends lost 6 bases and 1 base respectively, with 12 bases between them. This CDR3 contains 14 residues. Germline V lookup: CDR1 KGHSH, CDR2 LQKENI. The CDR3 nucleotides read TGTGCCAGCTCTCCGCGGACGGTTAACTATGGCTACACCTTC. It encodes CASSPRTVNYGYTF.

CDR3 bases: TGTGCCAGCGAGGTTGGGGGGGAGCTGTTTTTT. Protein product: CASEVGGELFF. The chain links TRBV2 to TRBJ2-2; D ambiguous. The CDR3 contains 11 residues. CDR1 SNHLY and CDR2 FYNNEI come from the germline V gene. V gave up 8 bases and J gave up 8 bases, with 9 bases separating them.

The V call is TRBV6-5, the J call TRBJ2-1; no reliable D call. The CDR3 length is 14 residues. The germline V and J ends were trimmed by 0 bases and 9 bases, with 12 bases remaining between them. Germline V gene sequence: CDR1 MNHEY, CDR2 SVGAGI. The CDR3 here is CASSYSIAQLEQFF. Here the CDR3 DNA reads TGTGCCAGCAGTTACTCGATTGCTCAGCTTGAGCAGTTCTTC.